This is a list of T cell receptor beta chains from one sample in a study of blood T cell repertoires in COVID-19. Sequencing used immunoSEQ multiplex PCR; TCRdb keeps in-frame clones, though not all of them. The data hold 200,000 to 250,000 clones, with around 86% observed a single time. Material: peripheral blood. All receptors derive from a man aged 30-40 years who had recovered from COVID-19. CDR3s include the opening cysteine and the closing phenylalanine or tryptophan. D genes are given only for firm matches. Only some rows state a clone size, as once, few, many or a class for expanded clones.

j_call v_call clone_size d_call cdr3_aa cdr3_nt
TRBJ2-3 TRBV7-9 NA TRBD2 CASSGSSGGRAPDTQYF TGTGCCAGCAGCGGTTCTAGCGGGGGGAGGGCCCCAGATACGCAGTATTTT
TRBJ1-2 TRBV5-3 NA TRBD1 CARSLPGQGNGPTYGYTF TGTGCCAGAAGCTTACCGGGACAGGGGAATGGCCCTACCTATGGCTACACCTTC
TRBJ2-5 TRBV6-6 NA NA CASRTTGPETQYF TGTGCCAGCAGGACCACAGGGCCGGAGACCCAGTACTTC
TRBJ2-1 TRBV7-6 NA NA CASSLVALAISYNEQFF TGTGCCAGCAGCTTAGTGGCTCTAGCGATCTCCTACAATGAGCAGTTCTTC
TRBJ1-5 TRBV2 NA TRBD1 CASRTGKNQPQHF TGTGCCAGCAGGACAGGGAAGAATCAGCCCCAGCATTTT
TRBJ1-5 TRBV19 NA NA CASTNWGVRNQPQHF TGTGCCAGTACTAACTGGGGGGTTCGCAATCAGCCCCAGCATTTT
TRBJ1-1 TRBV6-5 NA NA CASSYSANTEAFF TGTGCCAGCAGTTACTCGGCGAACACTGAAGCTTTCTTT
TRBJ2-2 TRBV19 NA TRBD2 CATLGTSAPPTGELFF TGTGCCACCCTGGGGACTAGCGCTCCCCCCACCGGGGAGCTGTTTTTT
TRBJ1-2 TRBV20-1 NA NA CSASGQLSNYGYTF TGCAGTGCTAGTGGTCAGTTAAGTAACTATGGCTACACCTTC
TRBJ2-1 TRBV5-1 few TRBD1 CASSLAETGPYNEQFF TGCGCCAGCAGCTTGGCCGAGACAGGGCCGTACAATGAGCAGTTCTTC
TRBJ2-2 TRBV19 NA TRBD2 CASSIVGGVNTGELFF TGTGCCAGTAGTATAGTTGGGGGGGTGAACACCGGGGAGCTGTTTTTT
TRBJ2-3 TRBV10-3 NA NA CAISETADTQYF TGTGCCATCAGCGAGACAGCTGATACGCAGTATTTT
TRBJ2-3 TRBV29-1 NA TRBD2 CSVTGLVTDTQYF TGCAGCGTCACTGGACTAGTCACAGATACGCAGTATTTT
TRBJ1-1 TRBV10-3 NA NA CAISEPNRNTEAFF TGTGCCATCAGTGAGCCTAATAGGAACACTGAAGCTTTCTTT
TRBJ1-2 TRBV5-5 NA TRBD1 CASSWAWGQTNYGYTF TGTGCCAGCAGCTGGGCGTGGGGACAGACCAACTATGGCTACACCTTC
TRBJ1-5 TRBV21-1 NA NA CASRRRDNQPQHF TGTGCCAGCAGAAGAAGAGACAATCAGCCCCAGCATTTT
TRBJ1-2 TRBV11-2 NA NA CASSLTGVPYGYTF TGTGCCAGCAGCTTAACGGGGGTACCGTATGGCTACACCTTC
TRBJ1-2 TRBV5-4 NA NA CASRSGQLVADRGYTF TGTGCCAGCAGATCTGGACAGTTGGTGGCAGACCGGGGCTACACCTTC
TRBJ1-4 TRBV6-5 NA NA CASRPTGTNEKLFF TGTGCCAGCAGACCAACAGGGACTAATGAAAAACTGTTTTTT
TRBJ1-1 TRBV19 few NA CASSIVRGNTEAFF TGTGCCAGTAGTATCGTCAGGGGAAACACTGAAGCTTTCTTT
TRBJ1-2 TRBV29-1 NA TRBD1 CSVLPQGEAFGYTF TGCAGCGTGTTACCACAGGGGGAGGCATTTGGCTACACCTTC
TRBJ2-3 TRBV6-5 NA TRBD1 CASSEDRGTSDTQYF TGTGCCAGCTCAGAGGACAGGGGGACCTCAGATACGCAGTATTTT
TRBJ2-1 TRBV5-1 NA NA CASSLSATVDEQFF TGCGCCAGCAGCTTGTCTGCAACGGTGGATGAGCAGTTCTTC
TRBJ1-5 TRBV7-2 NA NA CASSLGRGGSQPQHF TGTGCCAGCAGCTTGGGAAGGGGGGGAAGTCAGCCCCAGCATTTT
TRBJ1-1 TRBV5-4 NA NA CASSFPGLTNTEAFF TGTGCCAGCAGCTTCCCGGGACTGACGAACACTGAAGCTTTCTTT
TRBJ1-2 TRBV5-5 NA TRBD1 CASSQRGTVGFGDYGYTF TGTGCCAGCAGCCAGCGGGGGACAGTGGGTTTTGGTGACTATGGCTACACCTTC